This T cell receptor beta chain appears in the sequencing data of a study of blood T cell repertoires in COVID-19. Repertoires were generated with immunoSEQ multiplex PCR, while TCRdb's copy carries only in-frame clones and drops some. This sample has 250,000 to 300,000 clones; almost 90% occur once, and the top ten carry roughly 2%. Trimming took 7 bases from V and 7 from J, leaving 16 bases between them. CDR1 is LGHDT, CDR2 YNNKEL, per germline (reference sequence). CDR3 size: 13 residues. This clone has just one count. The clonotype originates from a woman aged 55-70 years with COVID-19, enrolled during active disease. Sequencing used peripheral blood. V is TRBV3-1 (or the pseudogene TRBV3-2) and J is TRBJ1-1; weak D call: TRBD1 (6 bases). CDR3 DNA sequence: TGTGCCAGCATTGAGGGGGTACGGGGTGAAGCTTTCTTT. This codes for CASIEGVRGEAFF.